The sequence of this TCR beta chain was determined in a study of regulatory T cells in long-lasting Graves disease. Time point meaning: newly diagnosed GD, antithyroid drugs for less than 3 months. From PBMCs, RNA was extracted and then used to make the TCR library. Germline loops: CDR1 SNHLY, CDR2 FYNNEI. The CDR3 extends over 16 amino acids. V shed 8 bases, J shed 4 bases, and the junction held 16 bases outside the gene matches. Both iRepertoire HTBI primers and Arm-PCR of CDR3 regions were used to build the TCR beta libraries. TCRdb processed the multiplex PCR reads anew with MiXCR; each CDR3 protein has one entry. The sample lists 620,000 or so distinct CDR3 sequences; roughly 16% were seen once. A word on this clonotype: A read error is possible here, since a much larger clone lies one base away.

The same sample was also used in a study of T cells in Graves' hyperthyroidism and ophthalmopathy.

This specimen consisted of peripheral blood mononuclear cells (PBMCs), obtained at new diagnosis, from a patient treated with antithyroid drugs. This receptor was identified in a woman in her twenties or thirties with Graves disease. The chain combines TRBV2 with TRBJ2-7; TRBD1 aligns across 8 bases. CDR3 nucleotide sequence: TGTGCCAGCGCGCGAGTGACAGGGGACCCCACATACGAGCAGTACTTC. It translates to CASARVTGDPTYEQYF.